Following are 28 T cell receptor beta chains from one sample sequenced in a study of T cell responses to AZD1222 COVID-19 vaccine. The assay was immunoSEQ multiplex PCR, and TCRdb's table has in-frame clones only and misses some. The sample has over 100,000 clones, 85% to 90% seen once. The sample in question was peripheral blood, obtained on day 0 of AZD1222 vaccination. The receptors stem from an adult in good health.

V and J are TRBV29-1 and TRBJ2-2; D is perhaps TRBD1 (5 bases). CDR3 length: 12 residues. Trimming took 7 bases from V and 4 from J, leaving 10 bases between them. CDR1 SQVTM and CDR2 ANQGSEA come from the germline V gene. The CDR3 DNA reads TGCAGCGGCGGACATATCACCGGGGAGCTGTTTTTT. It codes for CSGGHITGELFF.

The chain uses TRBV30 and TRBJ2-7; D perhaps matches TRBD1 (5 bases). The V gene lost 2 bases and the J gene lost 1 base, with 18 bases spanning the gap. This CDR3 contains 16 residues. Germline V gene lookup returns CDR1 GTSNPN and CDR2 SVGIG (reference sequence). CDR3 in amino acids: CAWSTGQGAGSYEQYF. CDR3 nucleotide sequence: TGTGCCTGGAGTACCGGACAAGGGGCAGGGTCCTACGAGCAGTACTTC.

The chain combines TRBV19 with TRBJ1-2; D is ambiguous. The ends were cut back, 0 bases at V and 2 bases at J, with 7 bases in the middle. Germline CDR1 LNHDA, CDR2 SQIVND (reference sequence). CDR3 size: 14 residues. CDR3 DNA sequence: TGTGCCAGTAGTATAGACCCGGGCAACTATGGCTACACCTTC. Protein sequence: CASSIDPGNYGYTF.

There are a few counts of this clone. The rearrangement uses TRBV2 and TRBJ2-1; D possibly corresponds to TRBD2 (7 bases). The CDR3 spans 14 residues. V gave up 3 bases and J gave up 7 bases, with 13 bases separating them. Germline V gene sequence: CDR1 SNHLY, CDR2 FYNNEI. DNA for the CDR3: TGTGCCAGCAGTGAGGGGGGGGCCTTGAATGAGCAGTTCTTC. Protein: CASSEGGALNEQFF.

The J gene is TRBJ1-2, the V gene TRBV5-1; TRBD1 might be the D (6 bases). Germline CDR1 SGHRS, CDR2 YFSETQ. Trimming took 3 bases from V and 3 from J, leaving 9 bases between them. This CDR3 comprises 13 residues. For the CDR3, the DNA is TGCGCCAGCAGCTCAGGGGACGACTATGGCTACACCTTC. It translates to CASSSGDDYGYTF.

This clone was recorded at least ten times. The chain employs TRBV15 and TRBJ2-7; 8 bases fit TRBD1. The junction had 5 bases not matched to a gene; V was cut back by 4 bases and J by 0 bases. The CDR3 spans 15 residues. The germline V gene encodes CDR1 LNHNV and CDR2 YYDKDF (reference sequence). CDR3 in amino acids: CATSTTGQDSYEQYF. The CDR3 nucleotides are TGTGCCACCAGCACAACGGGACAGGACTCCTACGAGCAGTACTTC.

This clone showed up many times. The genes are TRBV28 and TRBJ1-2; D possibly corresponds to TRBD1 (5 bases). This CDR3 contains 18 residues. Deletions cut 6 bases from V and 4 bases from J, with 27 bases between. Germline CDR1 and CDR2: MDHEN and SYDVKM. The CDR3 here is CASRPGGYVLQGAYGYTF. Written as DNA, the CDR3 is TGTGCCAGCAGACCCGGGGGTTACGTTCTGCAGGGAGCCTATGGCTACACCTTC.

This clone was counted a single time. The chain combines TRBV7-2 with TRBJ2-5, with TRBD2 matching over 11 bases. This CDR3 has 15 amino acids. The germline gives CDR1 SGHTA, CDR2 FQGNSA. Trimming at V came to 5 bases and at J to 5 bases, leaving 7 bases not matched to a gene. The CDR3 sequence: CASSPHTSGGETQYF. The CDR3 DNA reads as TGTGCCAGCAGCCCCCATACTAGCGGGGGTGAGACCCAGTACTTC.

This clone was recorded once. This chain connects TRBV5-1 to TRBJ2-2; D is possibly TRBD1 or TRBD2 (5 bases each). Germline lookup yields CDR1 SGHRS and CDR2 YFSETQ. V lost 2 bases to trimming and J lost 5 bases, with 13 bases between them. The CDR3 consists of 15 residues. This chain's CDR3 is CASSFSGSGTGELFF. The CDR3 region has the DNA TGCGCCAGCAGCTTCTCAGGGAGTGGGACCGGGGAGCTGTTTTTT. The variable domain in full, with the rest retrieved from reference TRBV5-1 and TRBJ2-2, is KAGVTQTPRYLIKTRGQQVTLSCSPISGHRSVSWYQQTPGQGLQFLFEYFSETQRNKGNFPGRFSGRQFSNSRSEMNVSTLELGDSALYLCASSFSGSGTGELFFGEGSRLTVL.

The chain uses TRBV13 and TRBJ1-2, with D possibly TRBD1 on 5 matching bases. This CDR3 is built from 13 residues. The V gene's germline CDR1 is PRHDT and CDR2 FYEKMQ (reference sequence). V lost 5 bases and J 3 bases, leaving 10 bases between the germline ends. The CDR3 DNA reads as TGTGCCAGCAGCGGCAGGGTTGACTATGGCTACACCTTC. Protein product: CASSGRVDYGYTF.

The gene calls are TRBV18 and TRBJ2-1; 13 bases are a match to TRBD2. Unmatched junction bases numbered 15, after V lost 4 bases and J lost 9 bases. The CDR3 is 18 amino acids. In germline, CDR1 is KGHSH, CDR2 LQKENI. The CDR3 here is CASSLGTSGDSILREQFF. The CDR3 DNA reads TGTGCCAGCTCACTCGGGACTAGCGGGGACTCGATTCTTCGTGAGCAGTTCTTC.

The CDR3 region has the DNA TGTGCCAGCAAAGGGACTGGGGGCTACACCTTC. Protein: CASKGTGGYTF. The rearrangement joins TRBV2 to TRBJ1-2; D possibly corresponds to TRBD1 (5 bases). Germline loops: CDR1 SNHLY, CDR2 FYNNEI. With 7 bases removed from V and 8 bases from J, the gap between germline ends came to 11 bases. The CDR3 totals 11 residues.

The J gene is TRBJ1-1, the V gene TRBV10-3; a possible D gene is TRBD1 (5 bases). This CDR3 has 14 amino acids. V lost 6 bases to trimming and J lost 4 bases, with 15 bases between them. CDR1 is ENHRY and CDR2 is SYGVKD in the germline V gene. The DNA for the CDR3 is TGTGCCATCAGAAACTCCTCAGGGTTCACTGAAGCTTTCTTT. Translation gives CAIRNSSGFTEAFF.

J is TRBJ1-1 and V is TRBV30; the D gene is possibly TRBD1 (6 bases). This CDR3 region has 14 residues. V was clipped by 1 base and J by 8 bases, with 17 bases between them. Germline V gene data show CDR1 as GTSNPN and CDR2 as SVGIG (reference sequence). The CDR3 loop is CAWSEAFLGTEAFF. Here the CDR3 DNA reads TGTGCCTGGAGTGAGGCGTTTCTTGGGACAGAAGCTTTCTTT.

This sequence joins TRBV4-1 and TRBJ2-1; 9 bases match TRBD2. CDR3 length equals 16 residues. J lost 4 bases, V lost 1 base, and 5 bases had no gene match. Germline V gene sequence: CDR1 MGHRA, CDR2 YSYEKL. CDR3 in amino acids: CASSQVGAGGYNEQFF. DNA of the CDR3: TGCGCCAGCAGCCAAGTAGGGGCGGGAGGGTACAATGAGCAGTTCTTC.

The chain links TRBV19 to TRBJ2-4; 7 bases fit TRBD2. Germline CDR1 and CDR2: LNHDA and SQIVND (reference sequence). The CDR3 is made up of 17 amino acids. V shed 7 bases, J shed 2 bases, and the junction held 14 bases outside the gene matches. CDR3 sequence: CASTLTGGQESKNIQYF. The CDR3 DNA reads TGTGCCAGTACCCTAACGGGGGGTCAGGAATCCAAAAACATTCAGTACTTC.

This clone was recorded a few times. The rearrangement links TRBV5-1 to TRBJ1-5, with no clear D. This CDR3 comprises 13 residues. V was shortened by 0 bases and J by 6 bases, with 7 bases between the two germline ends. CDR1 and CDR2 from the germline V gene are SGHRS and YFSETQ. This CDR3 reads CASSLEGLQPQHF. CDR3 in DNA: TGCGCCAGCAGCTTGGAGGGTCTTCAGCCCCAGCATTTT.

The table lists this clone with a count of one. The chain uses TRBV19 and TRBJ1-6; 10 bases agree with TRBD1. Germline CDR1 is LNHDA and CDR2 is SQIVND (reference sequence). V gave up 7 bases and J gave up 9 bases; unmatched junction bases: 12. CDR3 length equals 16 residues. CDR3 in DNA: TGTGCCAGTACCACTGGGGTGTGGACAGGGGGTTCACCCCTCCACTTT. Translating gives CASTTGVWTGGSPLHF.

V usage is TRBV9 and J usage is TRBJ2-3, with 8 nucleotides matching TRBD1. The CDR3 covers 15 residues. Losses at the gene ends were 2 bases for V and 6 bases for J; bases not matched to a gene: 8. The V gene's germline CDR1 is SGDLS and CDR2 YYNGEE. The CDR3 loop is CASSVGTGGFDTQYF. The CDR3 DNA sequence: TGTGCCAGCAGCGTTGGGACAGGTGGATTTGATACGCAGTATTTT.

The J gene is TRBJ2-7, the V gene TRBV6-4, with 7 positions matching TRBD2. The CDR3 consists of 15 residues. The germline CDR1 and CDR2 sequences are MRHNA and SNTAGT. Trimming removed 3 bases from V and 0 bases from J; junction bases left unmatched: 5. The CDR3 nucleotides are TGTGCCAGCAGTGAAGGGGCGGGAGACTCCTACGAGCAGTACTTC. This encodes CASSEGAGDSYEQYF.

The V call is TRBV11-2, the J call TRBJ2-1, with 13 positions matching TRBD2. The CDR3 runs to 16 residues. The germline V gene encodes CDR1 SGHAT and CDR2 FQNNGV. V shed 5 bases and J 2 bases; nucleotides not matched to a gene: 3. In DNA form, the CDR3 reads TGTGCCAGCAGCAGGACTAGCGGGAGCACCTACAATGAGCAGTTCTTC. Translating it yields CASSRTSGSTYNEQFF.

J is TRBJ2-2 and V is TRBV2; D not certain. V shed 3 bases and J shed 2 bases, with 10 bases lying between them. There are 15 residues in the CDR3. CDR1 is SNHLY, CDR2 FYNNEI, per germline. This CDR3 reads CASSDFLGNTGELFF. In DNA, the CDR3 is TGTGCCAGCAGTGACTTCTTGGGAAACACCGGGGAGCTGTTTTTT. The whole variable domain, filled in from reference TRBV2 and TRBJ2-2, reads EPEVTQTPSHQVTQMGQEVILRCVPISNHLYFYWYRQILGQKVEFLVSFYNNEISEKSEIFDDQFSVERPDGSNFTLKIRSTKLEDSAMYFCASSDFLGNTGELFFGEGSRLTVL.

The chain employs TRBV28 and TRBJ2-1, with TRBD2 as a possible D gene (6 bases). Trimming took 3 bases from V and 0 from J, leaving 9 bases between them. CDR3 size: 15 residues. Germline lookup yields CDR1 MDHEN and CDR2 SYDVKM. CDR3 protein: CASSFVADSYNEQFF. The CDR3, as DNA: TGTGCCAGCAGTTTTGTAGCGGACTCCTACAATGAGCAGTTCTTC.

V usage is TRBV5-5 and J usage is TRBJ2-7, with 12 bases aligning to TRBD1. Germline V CDR1 and CDR2: SGHKS, YYEKEE (reference sequence). This CDR3 comprises 15 residues. The J segment lost 2 bases and the V segment lost 4 bases, leaving 4 bases of the junction unmatched. The CDR3 is CASSAGQGAAYEQYF. CDR3 nucleotide sequence: TGTGCCAGCAGCGCGGGACAGGGGGCCGCCTACGAGCAGTACTTC.

The chain is built from TRBV7-3 and TRBJ2-5, with D perhaps assigned TRBD1 or TRBD2 (5 bases each). The length of the CDR3 is 14 residues. Deletions cut 5 bases from V and 1 base from J, with 11 bases between. CDR1 is SGHTA and CDR2 is FQGTGA in the germline V gene. The CDR3 nucleotides are TGTGCCAGCAGCCAGGGACCACTCCAAGAGACCCAGTACTTC. It translates to CASSQGPLQETQYF.

The rearrangement uses TRBV11-2 and TRBJ1-2; D perhaps matches TRBD1 (5 bases). This CDR3 contains 15 residues. From germline, CDR1 is SGHAT and CDR2 FQNNGV. Trimming took 5 bases from V and 3 from J, leaving 16 bases between them. CDR3 in amino acids: CASSTGRGLDYGYTF. The CDR3 region has the DNA TGTGCCAGCAGCACCGGTCGGGGGTTGGACTATGGCTACACCTTC.

This clone was seen only a few times. The chain employs TRBV30 and TRBJ2-5, with D tentatively TRBD2 (6 bases). Germline loops: CDR1 GTSNPN, CDR2 SVGIG (reference sequence). CDR3 length: 14 residues. V was cut by 2 bases and J by 2 bases, with 12 bases left in between. The CDR3 spells CAWSTTGAQETQYF. In nucleotides, the CDR3 is TGTGCCTGGAGTACCACGGGAGCTCAAGAGACCCAGTACTTC.

This clone has just a few counts. J is TRBJ2-1 and V is TRBV6-5, with D maybe TRBD2 (5 bases). V was trimmed by 2 bases and J by 7 bases, leaving 12 bases between them. Germline V gene lookup returns CDR1 MNHEY and CDR2 SVGAGI. The CDR3 is 14 amino acids. CDR3 region: CASSYLSRGNEQFF. CDR3 DNA: TGTGCCAGCAGTTACCTGAGCCGAGGGAATGAGCAGTTCTTC.